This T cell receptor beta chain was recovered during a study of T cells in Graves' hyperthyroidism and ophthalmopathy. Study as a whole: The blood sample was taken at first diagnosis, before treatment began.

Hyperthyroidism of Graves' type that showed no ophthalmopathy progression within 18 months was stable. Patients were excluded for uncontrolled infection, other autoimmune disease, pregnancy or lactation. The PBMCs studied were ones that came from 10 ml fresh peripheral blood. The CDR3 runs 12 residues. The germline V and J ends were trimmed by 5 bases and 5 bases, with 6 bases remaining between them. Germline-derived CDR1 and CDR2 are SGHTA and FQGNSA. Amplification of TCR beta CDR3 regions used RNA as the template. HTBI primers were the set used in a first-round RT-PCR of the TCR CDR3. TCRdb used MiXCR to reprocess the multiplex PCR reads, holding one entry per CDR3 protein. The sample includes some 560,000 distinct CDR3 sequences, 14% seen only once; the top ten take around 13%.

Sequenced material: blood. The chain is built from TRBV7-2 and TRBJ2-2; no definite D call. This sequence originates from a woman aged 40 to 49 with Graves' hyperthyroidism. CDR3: CASSRPTGELFF. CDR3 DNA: TGTGCCAGCAGCCGCCCAACCGGGGAGCTGTTTTTT.